Presented here are 12 T cell receptor beta chains from one specimen sequenced in a study of T cell changes during pregnancy in multiple sclerosis. Libraries were prepared by immunoSEQ multiplex PCR; TCRdb keeps only in-frame clonotypes and omits some of them. The sample consists of tens of thousands of clones, roughly 90% of them appearing once. This sample comprised peripheral blood, obtained in the second trimester of pregnancy. Every receptor here comes from a female donor with multiple sclerosis, enrolled in a pregnancy study.

The J gene is TRBJ2-1, the V gene TRBV9; a weak D match, TRBD1 (5 bases). In germline, CDR1 is SGDLS, CDR2 YYNGEE. This CDR3 comprises 16 residues. V was pared by 2 bases and J by 2 bases, with 14 bases between. The CDR3 loop is CASSVTGALAYNEQFF. The CDR3 nucleotides are TGTGCCAGCAGCGTTACAGGAGCGTTAGCCTACAATGAGCAGTTCTTC.

The chain couples TRBV10-3 to TRBJ1-2, with D perhaps TRBD1 (5 bases). This CDR3 has 13 amino acids. Germline V CDR1 and CDR2: ENHRY, SYGVKD. Trimming cost V 11 bases and J 6 bases, with 19 bases left between them. The chain's CDR3 is CASGERVGDGYTF. CDR3 DNA sequence: TGTGCCTCGGGGGAAAGGGTAGGCGATGGCTACACCTTC.

The V gene is TRBV19, the J gene TRBJ2-1; TRBD2 matches 10 bases. The CDR3 spans 15 residues. With V trimmed by 5 bases and J by 3 bases, 4 bases remained unmatched. The V gene's germline CDR1 is LNHDA and CDR2 SQIVND (reference sequence). The CDR3 protein is CASSLGLADYNEQFF. CDR3 DNA: TGTGCCAGTAGTCTCGGACTAGCGGACTACAATGAGCAGTTCTTC.

The chain combines TRBV2 with TRBJ1-2, with 9 bases identical to TRBD1. The CDR3 extends over 15 amino acids. The germline V gene has CDR1 SNHLY and CDR2 FYNNEI. V shed 6 bases, J shed 4 bases, and the junction held 9 bases outside the gene matches. The CDR3 loop reads CASRPNRGLVYGYTF. Written as DNA, the CDR3 is TGTGCCAGCAGGCCCAACAGGGGGCTGGTCTATGGCTACACCTTC.

V is TRBV28 and J is TRBJ1-2; D gene ambiguous. CDR1 is MDHEN and CDR2 is SYDVKM in the germline V gene. The CDR3 length is 12 residues. V was cut by 3 bases and J by 5 bases, with 7 bases left in between. The CDR3 DNA reads TGTGCCAGCAGTTTGTTACGGTATGGCTACACCTTC. Its protein product is CASSLLRYGYTF.

The chain uses TRBV7-2 and TRBJ2-5, with unresolved D. This CDR3 is 15 amino acids long. In germline, CDR1 is SGHTA, CDR2 FQGNSA. V shed 2 bases and J shed 4 bases, with 14 bases lying between them. The CDR3 bases are TGTGCCAGCAGCTTAACGCCCTCGAACTTAGAGACCCAGTACTTC. The encoded protein is CASSLTPSNLETQYF. Variable domain in full (rest from reference TRBV7-2 and TRBJ2-5): GAGVSQSPSNKVTEKGKDVELRCDPISGHTALYWYRQSLGQGLEFLIYFQGNSAPDKSGLPSDRFSAERTGGSVSTLTIQRTQQEDSAVYLCASSLTPSNLETQYFGPGTRLLVL.

The genes are TRBV28 and TRBJ1-5; 9 bases match TRBD1. Per germline, CDR1 MDHEN and CDR2 SYDVKM. This CDR3 spans 15 amino acids. Trimming at V came to 4 bases and at J to 6 bases, leaving 7 bases not matched to a gene. This CDR3 reads CASSSYGQGIQPQHF. The CDR3, as DNA: TGTGCCAGCAGTTCCTACGGACAGGGGATTCAGCCCCAGCATTTT.

The chain combines TRBV7-9 with TRBJ1-1, with D unclear. CDR3 size: 16 residues. Germline CDR1 is SEHNR and CDR2 is FQNEAQ (reference sequence). V gave up 7 bases and J gave up 0 bases, with 18 bases separating them. CDR3 sequence (DNA): TGTGCCAGCACTCGAGTAGGCGGAATAATGAACACTGAAGCTTTCTTT. This sequence encodes CASTRVGGIMNTEAFF.

This chain joins TRBV5-1 and TRBJ2-7, with TRBD2 matching over 9 bases. CDR1 is SGHRS, CDR2 YFSETQ, per germline. V lost 3 bases and J lost 2; bases outside the gene matches: 9. This CDR3 contains 16 residues. CDR3: CASSYYGLALPYEQYF. In DNA form, the CDR3 reads TGCGCCAGCAGCTACTATGGACTAGCGCTCCCCTACGAGCAGTACTTC. Using reference TRBV5-1 and TRBJ2-7 for the parts outside the CDR3, the full variable domain is KAGVTQTPRYLIKTRGQQVTLSCSPISGHRSVSWYQQTPGQGLQFLFEYFSETQRNKGNFPGRFSGRQFSNSRSEMNVSTLELGDSALYLCASSYYGLALPYEQYFGPGTRLTVT.

This clone was counted a single time. This sequence joins TRBV13 and TRBJ1-2; tentatively, D is TRBD1 (6 bases). The germline gives CDR1 PRHDT, CDR2 FYEKMQ (reference sequence). CDR3 length: 13 amino acids. V lost 5 bases, J lost 7 bases, and 14 bases lay in between. In DNA form, the CDR3 reads TGTGCCAGCAGCCATAATACACAGGGTGGCTACACCTTC. It yields the protein CASSHNTQGGYTF.

The V and J genes are TRBV14 and TRBJ2-2, with no clear D. CDR1 and CDR2 from the germline V gene are SGHDN and FVKESK. Trimming pared 1 base from V and 5 bases from J, leaving 5 bases between. CDR3 length equals 13 residues. The CDR3 loop is CASSQVETGELFF. The CDR3 region has the DNA TGTGCCAGCAGCCAAGTTGAGACCGGGGAGCTGTTTTTT.

This clone appeared once. The gene calls are TRBV19 and TRBJ2-1, with 8 bases that match TRBD2. This CDR3 comprises 18 residues. J was trimmed by 5 bases and V by 1 base; bases with no gene match: 13. Germline V lookup: CDR1 LNHDA, CDR2 SQIVND (reference sequence). CDR3 amino acids: CASSIALVAGPGHNEQFF. CDR3 in DNA: TGTGCCAGTAGTATAGCCCTGGTAGCGGGACCGGGACACAATGAGCAGTTCTTC. Variable domain in full (rest from reference TRBV19 and TRBJ2-1): DGGITQSPKYLFRKEGQNVTLSCEQNLNHDAMYWYRQDPGQGLRLIYYSQIVNDFQKGDIAEGYSVSREKKESFPLTVTSAQKNPTAFYLCASSIALVAGPGHNEQFFGPGTRLTVL.